The sequence of this TCR beta chain was determined in a study of OX40 agonist ivuxolimab in advanced cancers. Background for the entire study: Ivuxolimab was an agonistic, fully human IgG2 monoclonal antibody directed against OX40 (CD134), a costimulatory receptor. The point of sequencing TCRbeta in the periphery was to test whether ivuxolimab changed TCR sequence diversity and drove clonal T-cell expansion. In the dose-escalation cohort, approximately 80% of patients were male, and the mean age was roughly 60 years with a range of 23 to 79. Partial responses were achieved by three dose-escalation patients, of whom one had hepatocellular carcinoma and two had cutaneous melanoma. Of the approximately 50 dose-escalation patients, hepatocellular carcinoma was present in some 19, melanoma in roughly 15, renal cell carcinoma in 9 and head and neck cancer in 9. Patients were allowed to have had prior anti-PD-1, anti-PD-L1 or anti-CTLA-4 therapy, and 40% of the dose-escalation patients had been treated with checkpoint inhibitors. Intravenous ivuxolimab was administered to patients every 2 weeks at six dose levels: 0.01, 0.1, 0.3, 1.5, 3 and 10 mg/kg. The paper describes the monotherapy dose-escalation part (N of about 47 patients) of the phase I trial of ivuxolimab. Broad study findings and their caveats: Partial responders in the 0.1-3.0 mg/kg groups had among the lowest normalized peripheral clonal expansion, especially among CD8+ T cells. Clonal expansion of both CD4+ and CD8+ blood T cells was observed from baseline to week 6 at doses 0.1 to 3.0 mg/kg. Which antigens the clonally expanded peripheral T cells were specific for was not determined. Low levels of normalized T-cell clonal expansion were also seen in some nonresponding patients. After ivuxolimab, CD8+ T cells had more expanded clones than CD4+ T cells on average.

Deletion took 10 bases off V and 3 bases off J, with a span of 18 bases between the germline ends. Reading from cysteine to phenylalanine, the CDR3 counts 14 amino acids. Only the CDR3 DNA is retained, 42 bases long and in frame from the first base. In the germline V gene, CDR1 corresponds to MNHNS and CDR2 to SASEGT. This clone showed up just a few times. What this receptor recognizes is not known. Base-call qualities are not available, and no considerably larger clone is one nucleotide away. Patients with a history of autoimmune disease or receiving systemic immunosuppression were excluded from the trial. Peripheral blood for TCR sequencing was drawn from every dose cohort at baseline, at cycle 4 day 1 and at cycle 7 day 1. The samples were taken from a phase I, first-in-human, multicenter, open-label dose-escalation trial of ivuxolimab. Adults with locally advanced or metastatic melanoma, renal cell, hepatocellular, or head and neck squamous cell carcinoma were enrolled in the trial. Before TCR sequencing, CD4+ T cells and CD8+ T cells from peripheral blood were sorted into separate populations.

Genomic DNA was isolated from the sorted cells so that the TCRbeta CDR3 region could be sequenced. TCRbeta CDR3 regions were sequenced using the immunoSEQ Assay. In TCRdb, the immuneACCESS table is reduced to in-frame sequences with V and J assigned. These tables do not hold every clone; where another copy was compared, an unresolved V gene accounts for under half, and the others remain unexplained. A total of 72,000 or so clones appear in this sample, 81% of them only once. Approximately 5% of the sample goes to the ten largest clones. This sequence uses TRBV6-1 and TRBJ1-2; TRBD1 is a possible D gene, resting on 5 matching bases. The sample in question was CD4+ or CD8+ T cells sorted from blood, obtained in a trial of the OX40 agonist ivuxolimab. This clonotype originated in an adult with an advanced solid tumor such as melanoma, head and neck, liver or kidney cancer. The base sequence is TGTGCCACCCCCAGGAGCAGGGCGGACTATGGCTACACCTTC. This codes for CATPRSRADYGYTF.